One T cell receptor (beta chain) is described in this entry. This sample was included in a study of control samples from healthy donors and cancer patients. Germline assignment: CDR1 SGHAT and CDR2 FQNNGV. Trimming removed 3 bases from V and 1 base from J, with 6 bases in between. CDR3 length: 14 residues. Assay: immunoSEQ multiplex PCR; the TCRdb copy retains only in-frame clones and omits some. The data show approximately 70,000 clones, with 89% seen just once and less than 6% held by the top ten. Input material: PBMCs. This chain links TRBV11-2 with TRBJ2-2; D is uncertain. This sequence originates from a man aged 60 to 69 with colorectal cancer. CDR3 region: CASSFGRNTGELFF. DNA for the CDR3: TGTGCCAGCAGCTTCGGCCGGAACACCGGGGAGCTGTTTTTT. Full variable domain (outside the CDR3, taken from reference TRBV11-2 and TRBJ2-2): EAGVAQSPRYKIIEKRQSVAFWCNPISGHATLYWYQQILGQGPKLLIQFQNNGVVDDSQLPKDRFSAERLKGVDSTLKIQPAKLEDSAVYLCASSFGRNTGELFFGEGSRLTVL.